This paragraph reports one TCR beta chain. This sample is part of a study of immune characterization of retroperitoneal liposarcoma. V was clipped by 3 bases and J by 13 bases, with 13 bases between them. Germline CDR1 MNHNS, CDR2 SASEGT. This CDR3 region has 12 residues. TCRdb ran MiXCR on the PCR reads and lists one entry per CDR3 protein. The sample holds around 13,000 distinct CDR3 sequences, less than 55% seen once. The rearrangement uses TRBV6-1 and TRBJ2-1, with D unclear. The sequenced material came from tumor tissue. This TCR came from a female donor with retroperitoneal liposarcoma. Here the CDR3 reads CASSDHDRTQFF. In DNA, the CDR3 is TGTGCCAGCAGTGACCACGACCGGACCCAGTTCTTC.